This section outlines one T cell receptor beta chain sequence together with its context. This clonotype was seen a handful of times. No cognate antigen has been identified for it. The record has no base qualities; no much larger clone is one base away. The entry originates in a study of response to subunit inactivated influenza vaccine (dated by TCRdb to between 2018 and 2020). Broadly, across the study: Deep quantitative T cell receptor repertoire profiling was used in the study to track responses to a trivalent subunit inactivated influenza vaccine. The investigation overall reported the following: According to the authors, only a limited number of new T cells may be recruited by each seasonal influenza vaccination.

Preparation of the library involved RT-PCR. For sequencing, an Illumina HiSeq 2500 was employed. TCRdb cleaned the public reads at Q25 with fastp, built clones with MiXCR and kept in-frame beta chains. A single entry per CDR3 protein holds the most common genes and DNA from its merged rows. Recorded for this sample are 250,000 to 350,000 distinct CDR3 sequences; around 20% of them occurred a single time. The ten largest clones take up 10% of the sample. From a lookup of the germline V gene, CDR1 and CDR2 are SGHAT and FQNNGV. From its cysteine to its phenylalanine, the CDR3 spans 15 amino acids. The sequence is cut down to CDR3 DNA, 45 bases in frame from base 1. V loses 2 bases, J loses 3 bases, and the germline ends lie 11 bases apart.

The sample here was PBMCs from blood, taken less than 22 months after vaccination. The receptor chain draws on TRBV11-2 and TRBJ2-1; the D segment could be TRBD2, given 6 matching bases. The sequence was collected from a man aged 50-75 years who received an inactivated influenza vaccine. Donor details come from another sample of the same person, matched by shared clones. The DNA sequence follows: TGTGCCAGCAGCTTAAGGCGGGGTGACTACAATGAGCAGTTCTTC. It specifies CASSLRRGDYNEQFF. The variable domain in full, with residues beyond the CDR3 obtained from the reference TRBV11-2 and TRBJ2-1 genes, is EAGVAQSPRYKIIEKRQSVAFWCNPISGHATLYWYQQILGQGPKLLIQFQNNGVVDDSQLPKDRFSAERLKGVDSTLKIQPAKLEDSAVYLCASSLRRGDYNEQFFGPGTRLTVL.